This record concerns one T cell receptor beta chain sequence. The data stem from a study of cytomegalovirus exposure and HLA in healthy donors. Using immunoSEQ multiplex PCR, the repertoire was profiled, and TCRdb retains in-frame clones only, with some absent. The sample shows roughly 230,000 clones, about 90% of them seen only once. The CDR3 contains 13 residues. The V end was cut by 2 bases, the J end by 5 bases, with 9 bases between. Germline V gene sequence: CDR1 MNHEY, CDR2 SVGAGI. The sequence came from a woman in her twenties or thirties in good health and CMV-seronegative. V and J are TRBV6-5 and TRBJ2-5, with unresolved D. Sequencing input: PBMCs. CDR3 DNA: TGTGCCAGCAGTTACCGGAGTAGCGAGACCCAGTACTTC. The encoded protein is CASSYRSSETQYF.